The clone carrying this T cell receptor (beta chain) has more than one count but fewer than ten. The data are from a study of blood T cells in healthy people across ages. The authors ran a second PCR of about 7 to 12 cycles using a sample-barcoded 5' primer and a J-beta primer mix. TCRdb fed the 5' RACE reads into MiXCR, producing one record per CDR3 protein. The sample lists approximately 1,100,000 distinct CDR3 sequences, more than 35% occurring once. The CDR3 is 12 amino acids. CDR1 is SGHAT, CDR2 FQNNGV, per germline. Deletions cut 4 bases from V and 8 bases from J, with 10 bases between. V and J are TRBV11-2 and TRBJ2-3, with unresolved D. The source material was blood. This receptor was taken from a woman in her fifties or sixties in good health. Here the CDR3 DNA reads TGTGCCAGCAGCTGGGTCTCGGGTACGCAGTATTTT. This gives the protein CASSWVSGTQYF.